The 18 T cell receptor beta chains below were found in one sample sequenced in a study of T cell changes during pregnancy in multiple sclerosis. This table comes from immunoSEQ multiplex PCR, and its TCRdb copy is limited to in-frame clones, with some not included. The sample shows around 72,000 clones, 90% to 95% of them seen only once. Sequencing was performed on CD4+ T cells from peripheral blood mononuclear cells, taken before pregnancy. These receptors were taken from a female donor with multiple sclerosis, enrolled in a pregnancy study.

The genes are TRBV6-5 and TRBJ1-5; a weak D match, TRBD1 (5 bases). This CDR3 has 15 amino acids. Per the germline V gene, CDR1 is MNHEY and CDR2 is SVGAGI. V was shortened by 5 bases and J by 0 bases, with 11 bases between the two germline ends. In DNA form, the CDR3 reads TGTGCCAGCAGTAAACAGGAGATTAGCAATCAGCCCCAGCATTTT. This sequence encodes CASSKQEISNQPQHF.

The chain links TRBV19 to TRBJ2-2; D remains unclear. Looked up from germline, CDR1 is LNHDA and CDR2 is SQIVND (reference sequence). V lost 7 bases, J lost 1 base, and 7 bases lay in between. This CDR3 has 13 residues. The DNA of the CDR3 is TGTGCCAGTATGGCCCGGAACACCGGGGAGCTGTTTTTT. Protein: CASMARNTGELFF.

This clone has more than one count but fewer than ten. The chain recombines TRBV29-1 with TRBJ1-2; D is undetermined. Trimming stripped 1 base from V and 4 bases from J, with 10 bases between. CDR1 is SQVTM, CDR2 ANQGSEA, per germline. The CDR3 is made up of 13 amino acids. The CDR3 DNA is TGCAGCGTTGAAGGGCAGGAAACCTATGGCTACACCTTC. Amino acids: CSVEGQETYGYTF.

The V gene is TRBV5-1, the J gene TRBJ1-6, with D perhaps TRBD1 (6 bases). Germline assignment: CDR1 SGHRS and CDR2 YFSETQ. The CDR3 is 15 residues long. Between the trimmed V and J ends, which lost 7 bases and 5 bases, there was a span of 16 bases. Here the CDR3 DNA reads TGCGCCAGCTCCAAAGGGGACACCCATAATTCACCCCTCCACTTT. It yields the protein CASSKGDTHNSPLHF.

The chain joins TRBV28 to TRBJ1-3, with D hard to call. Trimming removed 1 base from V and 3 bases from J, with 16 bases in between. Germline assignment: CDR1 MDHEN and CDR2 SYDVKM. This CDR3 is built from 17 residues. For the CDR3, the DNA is TGTGCCAGCAGTTTATCAGGAATGGGAGTAGGTGGAAACACCATATATTTT. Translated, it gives CASSLSGMGVGGNTIYF.

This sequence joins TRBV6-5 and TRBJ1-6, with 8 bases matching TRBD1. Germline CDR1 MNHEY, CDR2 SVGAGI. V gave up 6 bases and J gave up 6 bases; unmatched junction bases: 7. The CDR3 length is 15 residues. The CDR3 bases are TGTGCCAGCAGCCCACCGGGACAGGTTAATTCACCCCTCCACTTT. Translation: CASSPPGQVNSPLHF.

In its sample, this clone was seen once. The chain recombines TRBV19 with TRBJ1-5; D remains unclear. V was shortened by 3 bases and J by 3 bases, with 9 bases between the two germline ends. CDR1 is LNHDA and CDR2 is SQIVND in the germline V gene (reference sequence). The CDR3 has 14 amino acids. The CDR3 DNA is TGTGCCAGTAGTATCGTTGGCATCAATCAGCCCCAGCATTTT. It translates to CASSIVGINQPQHF.

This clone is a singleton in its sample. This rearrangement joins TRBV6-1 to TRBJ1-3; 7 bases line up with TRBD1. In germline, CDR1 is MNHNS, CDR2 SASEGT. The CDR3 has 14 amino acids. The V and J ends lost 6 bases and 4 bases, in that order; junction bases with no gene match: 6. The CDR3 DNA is TGTGCCAGCAGGAAACAGGGGAAAGGAAACACCATATATTTT. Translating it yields CASRKQGKGNTIYF.

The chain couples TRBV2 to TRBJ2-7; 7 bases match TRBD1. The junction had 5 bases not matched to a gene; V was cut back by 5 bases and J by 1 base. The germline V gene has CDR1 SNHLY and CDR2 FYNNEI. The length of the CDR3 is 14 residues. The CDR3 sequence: CASSFRDSSYEQYF. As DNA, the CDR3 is TGTGCCAGCAGTTTCCGGGACAGTTCCTACGAGCAGTACTTC.

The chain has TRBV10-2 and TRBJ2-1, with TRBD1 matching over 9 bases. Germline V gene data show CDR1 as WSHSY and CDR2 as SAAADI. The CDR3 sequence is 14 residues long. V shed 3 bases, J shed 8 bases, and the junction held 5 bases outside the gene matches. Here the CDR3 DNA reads TGCGCCAGCAGTGATAAATACAGGGGGCATGAGCAGTTCTTC. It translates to CASSDKYRGHEQFF.

For the CDR3, the DNA is TGTGCCATCAGTGAGGACGGGAAGAGGAACACCGGGGAGCTGTTTTTT. As protein: CAISEDGKRNTGELFF. The rearrangement links TRBV10-3 to TRBJ2-2; tentatively, D is TRBD2 (5 bases). CDR1 and CDR2 from the germline V gene are ENHRY and SYGVKD. With 2 bases removed from V and 1 base from J, the gap between germline ends came to 11 bases. The length of the CDR3 is 16 residues.

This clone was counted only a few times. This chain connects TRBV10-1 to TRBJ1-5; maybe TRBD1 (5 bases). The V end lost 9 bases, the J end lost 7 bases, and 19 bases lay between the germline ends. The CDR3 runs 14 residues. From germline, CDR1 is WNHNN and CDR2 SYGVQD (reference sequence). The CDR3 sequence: CARELQECGQPQHF. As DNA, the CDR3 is TGCGCCAGGGAGTTACAGGAATGTGGACAGCCCCAGCATTTT.

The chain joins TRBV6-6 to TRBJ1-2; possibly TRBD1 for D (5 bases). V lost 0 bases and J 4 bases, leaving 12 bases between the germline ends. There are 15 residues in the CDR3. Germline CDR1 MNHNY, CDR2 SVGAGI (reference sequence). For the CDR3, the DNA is TGTGCCAGCAGTTACTCGCCGCGGGGCCCCTATGGCTACACCTTC. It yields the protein CASSYSPRGPYGYTF.

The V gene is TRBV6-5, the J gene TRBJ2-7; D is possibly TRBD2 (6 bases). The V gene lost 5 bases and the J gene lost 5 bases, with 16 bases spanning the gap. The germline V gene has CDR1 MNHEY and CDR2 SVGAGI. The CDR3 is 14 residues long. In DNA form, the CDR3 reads TGTGCCAGCAGTCTGGGGACTGCCGAGAACGAGCAGTACTTC. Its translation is CASSLGTAENEQYF.

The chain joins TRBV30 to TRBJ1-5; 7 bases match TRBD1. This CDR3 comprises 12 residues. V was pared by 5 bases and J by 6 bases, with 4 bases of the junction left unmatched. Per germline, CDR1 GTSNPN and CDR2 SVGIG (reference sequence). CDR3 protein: CAWDRVGQPQHF. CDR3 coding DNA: TGTGCCTGGGACAGGGTAGGTCAGCCCCAGCATTTT.

The CDR3 DNA is TGTGCCAGCTCACCAGGGGGGAGCACAGATACGCAGTATTTT. The encoded protein is CASSPGGSTDTQYF. This sequence joins TRBV18 and TRBJ2-3; D is perhaps TRBD2 (6 bases). CDR1 and CDR2 from the germline V gene are KGHSH and LQKENI. There are 14 residues in the CDR3. V shed 2 bases and J shed 0 bases, with 6 bases lying between them.

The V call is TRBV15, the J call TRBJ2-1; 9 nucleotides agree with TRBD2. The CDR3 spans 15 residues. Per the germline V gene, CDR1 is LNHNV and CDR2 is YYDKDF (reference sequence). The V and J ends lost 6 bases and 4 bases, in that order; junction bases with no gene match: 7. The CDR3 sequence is CATRGGSGGYNEQFF. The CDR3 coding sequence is TGTGCCACCAGGGGCGGTAGCGGGGGTTACAATGAGCAGTTCTTC.

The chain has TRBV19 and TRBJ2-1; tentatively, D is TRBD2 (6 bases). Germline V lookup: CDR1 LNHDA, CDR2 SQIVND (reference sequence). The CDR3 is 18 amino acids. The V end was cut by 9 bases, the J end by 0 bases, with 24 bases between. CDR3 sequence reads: CASRPTSLPMSSYNEQFF. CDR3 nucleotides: TGTGCCAGCCGACCCACTAGCCTGCCTATGAGCTCCTACAATGAGCAGTTCTTC.